The present entry profiles one T cell receptor beta chain with its context. V was clipped by 0 bases and J by 4 bases, with 18 bases between them. From germline, CDR1 is LGHDT and CDR2 YNNKEL (reference sequence). The CDR3 runs 17 residues. The data belong to a study of T cell repertoires in cytomegalovirus infection. In TCRdb, the reads were re-called with MiXCR into one record per CDR3 protein. The sample has roughly 240,000 distinct CDR3 sequences, roughly 6.5% seen once. V gene TRBV3-1 combines with J gene TRBJ1-2; no reliable D call. The sample consisted of PBMCs. This receptor was taken from a human donor in good health (CMV status not recorded). Some clones in this sample may be carry-over from other donors' samples. The CDR3 region has the DNA TGTGCCAGCAGCCAAGATTGGACCGGGCTCCGATCCTATGGCTACACCTTC. Translation: CASSQDWTGLRSYGYTF.